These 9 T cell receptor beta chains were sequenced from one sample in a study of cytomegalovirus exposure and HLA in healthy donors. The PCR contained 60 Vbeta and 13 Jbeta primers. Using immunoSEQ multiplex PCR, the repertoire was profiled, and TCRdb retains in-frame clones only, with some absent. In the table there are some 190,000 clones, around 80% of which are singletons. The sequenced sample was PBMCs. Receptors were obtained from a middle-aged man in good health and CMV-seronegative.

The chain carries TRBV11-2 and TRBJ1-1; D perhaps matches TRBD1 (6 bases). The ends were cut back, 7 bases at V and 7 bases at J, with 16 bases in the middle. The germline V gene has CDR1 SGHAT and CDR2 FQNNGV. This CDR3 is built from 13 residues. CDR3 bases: TGTGCCAGCACCCACAGGGTTCGGGGTGAAGCTTTCTTT. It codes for CASTHRVRGEAFF.

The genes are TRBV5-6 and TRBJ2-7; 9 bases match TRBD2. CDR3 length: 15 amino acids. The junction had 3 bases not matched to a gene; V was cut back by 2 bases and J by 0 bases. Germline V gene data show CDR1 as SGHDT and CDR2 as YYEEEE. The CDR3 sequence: CASSFGGRVSYEQYF. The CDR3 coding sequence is TGTGCCAGCAGCTTCGGCGGGAGGGTCTCCTACGAGCAGTACTTC. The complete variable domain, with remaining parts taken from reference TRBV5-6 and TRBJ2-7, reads DAGVTQSPTHLIKTRGQQVTLRCSPKSGHDTVSWYQQALGQGPQFIFQYYEEEERQRGNFPDRFSGHQFPNYSSELNVNALLLGDSALYLCASSFGGRVSYEQYFGPGTRLTVT.

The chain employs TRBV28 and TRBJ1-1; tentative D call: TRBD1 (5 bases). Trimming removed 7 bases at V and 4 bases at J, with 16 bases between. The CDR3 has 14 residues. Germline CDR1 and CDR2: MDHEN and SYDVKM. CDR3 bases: TGTGCCAGCATCAAACCAGGGAGGCTCACTGAAGCTTTCTTT. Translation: CASIKPGRLTEAFF. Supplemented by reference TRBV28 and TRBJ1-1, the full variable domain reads DVKVTQSSRYLVKRTGEKVFLECVQDMDHENMFWYRQDPGLGLRLIYFSYDVKMKEKGDIPEGYSVSREKKERFSLILESASTNQTSMYLCASIKPGRLTEAFFGQGTRLTVV.

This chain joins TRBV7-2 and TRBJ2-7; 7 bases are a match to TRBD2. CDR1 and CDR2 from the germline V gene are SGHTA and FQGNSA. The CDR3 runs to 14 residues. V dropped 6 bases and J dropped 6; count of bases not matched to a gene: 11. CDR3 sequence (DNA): TGTGCCAGCAGTCCTCGAGCGGGGTATTTCGAGCAGTACTTC. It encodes CASSPRAGYFEQYF.

This chain's CDR3 is CASTPSFGQGGEQYF. Here the CDR3 DNA reads TGTGCCAGCACCCCTTCCTTTGGGCAGGGGGGCGAGCAGTACTTC. The V call is TRBV27, the J call TRBJ2-7; weak D call: TRBD1 (7 bases). V was trimmed by 7 bases and J by 6 bases, leaving 22 bases between them. CDR1 is MNHEY and CDR2 is SMNVEV in the germline V gene (reference sequence). CDR3 length equals 15 residues.

CDR3 protein: CASSPPTGASEKLFF. The CDR3, as DNA: TGCGCCAGCAGCCCTCCGACAGGGGCGAGTGAAAAACTGTTTTTT. The chain carries TRBV5-1 and TRBJ1-4, with TRBD1 matching 8 bases. The CDR3 covers 15 residues. Germline CDR1 is SGHRS and CDR2 is YFSETQ. Trimming removed 4 bases from V and 7 bases from J; junction bases left unmatched: 9.

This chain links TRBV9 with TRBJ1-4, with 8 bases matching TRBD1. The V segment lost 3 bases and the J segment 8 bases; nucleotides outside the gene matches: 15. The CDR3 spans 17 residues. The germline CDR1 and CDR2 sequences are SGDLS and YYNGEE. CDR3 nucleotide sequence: TGTGCCAGCAGCGCTCCCAAGGCGGACAGGGTGGACGAAAAACTGTTTTTT. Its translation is CASSAPKADRVDEKLFF.

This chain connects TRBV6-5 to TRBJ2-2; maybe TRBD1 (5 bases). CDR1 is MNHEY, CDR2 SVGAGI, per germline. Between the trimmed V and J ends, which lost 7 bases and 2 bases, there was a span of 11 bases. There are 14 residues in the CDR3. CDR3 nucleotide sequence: TGTGCCAGCAAGGGGCGAATTAACACCGGGGAGCTGTTTTTT. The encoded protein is CASKGRINTGELFF.

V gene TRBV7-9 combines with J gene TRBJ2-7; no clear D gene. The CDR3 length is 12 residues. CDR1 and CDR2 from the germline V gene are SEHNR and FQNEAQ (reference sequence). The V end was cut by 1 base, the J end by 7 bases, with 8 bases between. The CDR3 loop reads CASSLELREQYF. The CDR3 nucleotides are TGTGCCAGCAGCTTAGAACTACGGGAGCAGTACTTC.